This TCR beta chain was identified during a study of monozygotic twins with cystic fibrosis. Trimming at V came to 1 base and at J to 12 bases, leaving 4 bases not matched to a gene. The CDR3 contains 14 residues. Germline CDR1 reads SEHNR; CDR2 reads FQNEAQ (reference sequence). The data were produced by immunoSEQ multiplex PCR, yet TCRdb's version contains in-frame clones alone and is incomplete. The data hold about 20,000 clones, with 75% to 95% observed a single time. The sequence came from a girl aged 2 to 9 with cystic fibrosis. The chain has TRBV7-9 and TRBJ2-1; 12 nucleotides match TRBD2. The sequenced material came from blood. Written as DNA, the CDR3 is TGTGCCAGCAGCTTAGGGTCGACTAGCGGGGGGCAGTTCTTC. This sequence encodes CASSLGSTSGGQFF.